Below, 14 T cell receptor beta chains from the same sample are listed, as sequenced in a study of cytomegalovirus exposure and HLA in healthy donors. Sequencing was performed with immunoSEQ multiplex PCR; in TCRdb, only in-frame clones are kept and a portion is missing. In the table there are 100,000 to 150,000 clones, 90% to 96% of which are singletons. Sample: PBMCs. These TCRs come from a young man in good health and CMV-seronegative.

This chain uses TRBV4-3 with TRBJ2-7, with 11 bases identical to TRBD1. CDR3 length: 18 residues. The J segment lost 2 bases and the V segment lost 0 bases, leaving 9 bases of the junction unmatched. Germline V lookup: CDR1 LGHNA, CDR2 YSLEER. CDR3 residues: CASSQDLHPGQGAYEQYF. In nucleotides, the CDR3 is TGCGCCAGCAGCCAAGATCTCCACCCGGGACAGGGGGCCTACGAGCAGTACTTC.

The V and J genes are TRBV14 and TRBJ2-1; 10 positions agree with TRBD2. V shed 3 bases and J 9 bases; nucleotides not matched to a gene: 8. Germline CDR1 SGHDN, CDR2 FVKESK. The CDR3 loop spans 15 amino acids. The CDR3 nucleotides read TGTGCCAGCAGCCAGTCTAGCGGGAGATATAGTGAGCAGTTCTTC. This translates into CASSQSSGRYSEQFF.

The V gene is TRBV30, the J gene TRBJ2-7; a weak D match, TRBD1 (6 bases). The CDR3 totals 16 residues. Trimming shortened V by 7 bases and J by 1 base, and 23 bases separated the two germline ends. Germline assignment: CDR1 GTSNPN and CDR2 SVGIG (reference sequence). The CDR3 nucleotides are TGTGCCTCACAACGAGGCAGCGGACAGACGTCCTACGAGCAGTACTTC. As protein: CASQRGSGQTSYEQYF.

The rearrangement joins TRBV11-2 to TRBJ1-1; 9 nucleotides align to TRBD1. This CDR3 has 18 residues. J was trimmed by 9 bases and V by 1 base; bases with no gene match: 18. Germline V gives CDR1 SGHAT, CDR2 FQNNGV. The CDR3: CASSLGHLSNRTGEQAFF. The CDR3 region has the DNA TGTGCCAGCAGCTTAGGGCATCTCAGTAATCGGACAGGGGAACAAGCTTTCTTT.

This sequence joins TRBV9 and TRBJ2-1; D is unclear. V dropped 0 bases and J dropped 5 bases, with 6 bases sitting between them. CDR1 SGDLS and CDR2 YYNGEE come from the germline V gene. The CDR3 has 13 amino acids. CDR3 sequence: CASSVDSNNEQFF. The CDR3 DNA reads TGTGCCAGCAGCGTAGACAGTAACAATGAGCAGTTCTTC. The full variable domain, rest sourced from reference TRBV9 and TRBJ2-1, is DSGVTQTPKHLITATGQRVTLRCSPRSGDLSVYWYQQSLDQGLQFLIQYYNGEERAKGNILERFSAQQFPDLHSELNLSSLELGDSALYFCASSVDSNNEQFFGPGTRLTVL.

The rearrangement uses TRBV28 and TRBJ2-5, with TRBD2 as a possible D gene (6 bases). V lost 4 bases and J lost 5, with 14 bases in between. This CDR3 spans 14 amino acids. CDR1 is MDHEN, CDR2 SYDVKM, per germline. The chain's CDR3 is CASSSSGVGETQYF. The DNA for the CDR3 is TGTGCCAGCAGTTCATCGGGAGTCGGGGAGACCCAGTACTTC.

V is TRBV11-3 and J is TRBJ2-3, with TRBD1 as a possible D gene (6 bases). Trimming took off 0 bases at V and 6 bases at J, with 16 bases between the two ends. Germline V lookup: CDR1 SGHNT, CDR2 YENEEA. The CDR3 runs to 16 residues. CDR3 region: CASSLDLTEGHDTQYF. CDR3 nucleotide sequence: TGTGCCAGCAGCTTAGATCTCACCGAGGGACATGATACGCAGTATTTT.

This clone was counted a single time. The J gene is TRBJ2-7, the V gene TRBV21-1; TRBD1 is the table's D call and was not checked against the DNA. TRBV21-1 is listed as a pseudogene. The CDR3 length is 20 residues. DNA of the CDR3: TGTGCCAGCAGCAACCATACCCCGCTCCGCGACAGGGAGGTGAGCTACGAGCAGTACTTC. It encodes CASSNHTPLRDREVSYEQYF.

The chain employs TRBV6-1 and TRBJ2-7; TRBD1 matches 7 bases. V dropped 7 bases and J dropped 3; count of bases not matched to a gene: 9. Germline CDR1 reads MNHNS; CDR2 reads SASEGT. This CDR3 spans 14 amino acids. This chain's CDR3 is CASKRGQPYYEQYF. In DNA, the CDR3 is TGTGCCAGCAAGAGGGGACAGCCTTACTACGAGCAGTACTTC.

CDR3 region: CASSSPGLRYEQYF. CDR3 in DNA: TGTGCCAGCAGTTCTCCGGGACTACGCTACGAGCAGTACTTC. The rearrangement links TRBV28 to TRBJ2-7; 7 bases align to TRBD2. J gave up 3 bases and V 4 bases, and 6 bases lay outside the gene matches. CDR1 is MDHEN, CDR2 SYDVKM, per germline. The CDR3 runs to 14 residues.

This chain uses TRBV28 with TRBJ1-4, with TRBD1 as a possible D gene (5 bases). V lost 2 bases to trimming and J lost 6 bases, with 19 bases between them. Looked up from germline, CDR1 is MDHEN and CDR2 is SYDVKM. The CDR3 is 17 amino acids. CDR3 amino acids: CASSLGYGGEWYEKLFF. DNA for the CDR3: TGTGCCAGCAGTTTAGGATACGGGGGAGAGTGGTATGAAAAACTGTTTTTT.

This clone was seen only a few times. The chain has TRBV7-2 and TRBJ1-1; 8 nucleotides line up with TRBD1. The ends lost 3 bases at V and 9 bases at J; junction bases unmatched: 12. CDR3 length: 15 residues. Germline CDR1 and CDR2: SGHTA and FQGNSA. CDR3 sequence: CASSFSGDRLQKAFF. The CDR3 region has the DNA TGTGCCAGCAGCTTTTCTGGGGACAGGCTGCAAAAAGCTTTCTTT.

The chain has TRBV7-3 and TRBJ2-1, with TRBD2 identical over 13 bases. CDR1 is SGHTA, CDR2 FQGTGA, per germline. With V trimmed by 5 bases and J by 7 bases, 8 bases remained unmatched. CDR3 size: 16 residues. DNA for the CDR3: TGTGCCAGCAGCGAGCCGGGACTAGCGGGAAATAATGAGCAGTTCTTC. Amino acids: CASSEPGLAGNNEQFF.

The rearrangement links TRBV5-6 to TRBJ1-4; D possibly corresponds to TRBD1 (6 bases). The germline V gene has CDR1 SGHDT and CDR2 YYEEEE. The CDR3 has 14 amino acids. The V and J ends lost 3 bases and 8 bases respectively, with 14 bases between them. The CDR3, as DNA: TGTGCCAGCAGCTCACAGGGACCGGGGGAAAAACTGTTTTTT. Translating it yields CASSSQGPGEKLFF.